The next 23 T cell receptor beta chains were all read from a single sample in a study of blood T cell repertoires in COVID-19. Sequencing used immunoSEQ multiplex PCR; TCRdb keeps in-frame clones, though not all of them. This sample has 76,000 or so clones, with about 90% found just once. Sequenced: peripheral blood. These receptors were obtained from a man older than 75 in a cohort sampled during active COVID-19.

The chain employs TRBV14 and TRBJ1-2, with unresolved D. This CDR3 has 17 residues. V gave up 4 bases and J gave up 6 bases, with 24 bases separating them. Germline V gene lookup returns CDR1 SGHDN and CDR2 FVKESK. CDR3 in amino acids: CASSPTRARLVGDGYTF. CDR3 in DNA: TGTGCCAGCAGCCCCACTAGGGCCAGACTCGTTGGTGATGGCTACACCTTC.

The chain uses TRBV6-5 and TRBJ2-1; no clear D gene. Germline V gene sequence: CDR1 MNHEY, CDR2 SVGAGI. V was cut by 6 bases and J by 2 bases, with 11 bases left in between. The CDR3 runs to 14 residues. CDR3 bases: TGTGCCAGCAGGGCAGTTCAGGCCTACAATGAGCAGTTCTTC. Protein sequence: CASRAVQAYNEQFF.

V usage is TRBV2 and J usage is TRBJ1-2; the D is unclear. The V end was cut by 3 bases, the J end by 5 bases, with 4 bases between. This CDR3 comprises 11 residues. From germline, CDR1 is SNHLY and CDR2 FYNNEI. CDR3 sequence reads: CASSDQYGYTF. CDR3 sequence (DNA): TGTGCCAGCAGTGATCAATATGGCTACACCTTC.

V usage is TRBV24-1 and J usage is TRBJ2-5; D possibly corresponds to TRBD2 (5 bases). The CDR3 totals 14 residues. Germline loops: CDR1 KGHDR, CDR2 SFDVKD. V was cut by 2 bases and J by 4 bases, with 10 bases left in between. CDR3 sequence (DNA): TGTGCCACCAGTGATTCGGGGTGGGGAGAGACCCAGTACTTC. Residues: CATSDSGWGETQYF.

The rearrangement links TRBV20-1 to TRBJ1-2; a possible D gene is TRBD1 (5 bases). CDR1 is DFQATT and CDR2 is SNEGSKA in the germline V gene (reference sequence). V dropped 3 bases and J dropped 5 bases, with 16 bases sitting between them. CDR3 length equals 14 residues. CDR3 sequence reads: CSASSPGGNYGYTF. DNA for the CDR3: TGCAGTGCTAGTAGTCCCGGGGGTAATTATGGCTACACCTTC.

This chain connects TRBV7-9 to TRBJ1-5; 10 nucleotides match TRBD1. V lost 3 bases to trimming and J lost 3 bases; unmatched junction nucleotides: 2. Per the germline V gene, CDR1 is SEHNR and CDR2 is FQNEAQ (reference sequence). The CDR3 runs 15 residues. The DNA of the CDR3 is TGTGCCAGCAGCTTCGGGACAGGGGTCAATCAGCCCCAGCATTTT. This sequence encodes CASSFGTGVNQPQHF.

J is TRBJ2-2 and V is TRBV6-6; D is possibly TRBD1 (5 bases). Germline V CDR1 and CDR2: MNHNY, SVGAGI (reference sequence). V lost 6 bases, J lost 7 bases, and 15 bases lay in between. The length of the CDR3 is 14 residues. This chain's CDR3 is CASRRQGDIGELFF. CDR3 bases: TGTGCCAGCAGGCGGCAGGGTGACATCGGGGAGCTGTTTTTT.

The chain recombines TRBV7-9 with TRBJ1-5; TRBD1 agrees at 8 bases. This CDR3 spans 15 amino acids. Germline assignment: CDR1 SEHNR and CDR2 FQNEAQ (reference sequence). The J segment lost 1 base and the V segment lost 5 bases, leaving 4 bases of the junction unmatched. The CDR3 nucleotides are TGTGCCAGCAGCGCCCAGGGGGCCAGCAATCAGCCCCAGCATTTT. Residues: CASSAQGASNQPQHF.

This chain links TRBV19 with TRBJ2-7; 10 bases match TRBD1. The CDR3 contains 13 residues. V gave up 6 bases and J gave up 5 bases; unmatched junction bases: 4. Germline loops: CDR1 LNHDA, CDR2 SQIVND (reference sequence). In DNA, the CDR3 is TGTGCCAGTAGCGTGGGGACAGGGGACGAGCAGTACTTC. It encodes CASSVGTGDEQYF.

This clone was detected once. The V call is TRBV9, the J call TRBJ2-1; D might be TRBD1 (5 bases). Germline V gives CDR1 SGDLS, CDR2 YYNGEE. The germline V and J ends were trimmed by 2 bases and 7 bases, with 7 bases remaining between them. This CDR3 contains 12 residues. The CDR3 spells CASSVRANEQFF. DNA of the CDR3: TGTGCCAGCAGCGTCAGGGCGAATGAGCAGTTCTTC.

This sequence joins TRBV19 and TRBJ2-2; TRBD2 matches at 8 bases. V was clipped by 7 bases and J by 1 base; unmatched bases: 5. CDR3 size: 15 residues. The germline V gene has CDR1 LNHDA and CDR2 SQIVND (reference sequence). CDR3 nucleotides: TGTGCCAGTACCATCCGGGAGGGGAACACCGGGGAGCTGTTTTTT. Translating gives CASTIREGNTGELFF.

This sequence joins TRBV5-1 and TRBJ2-2, with a tentative D call TRBD2 (6 bases). The V gene lost 0 bases and the J gene lost 1 base, with 10 bases spanning the gap. The CDR3 runs 16 residues. Germline assignment: CDR1 SGHRS and CDR2 YFSETQ. The CDR3 DNA is TGCGCCAGCAGCTTGGTTGCGGGGTTGAACACCGGGGAGCTGTTTTTT. This translates into CASSLVAGLNTGELFF. The full variable domain, completed using reference TRBV5-1 and TRBJ2-2, is KAGVTQTPRYLIKTRGQQVTLSCSPISGHRSVSWYQQTPGQGLQFLFEYFSETQRNKGNFPGRFSGRQFSNSRSEMNVSTLELGDSALYLCASSLVAGLNTGELFFGEGSRLTVL.

This clone turned up a few times. The chain links TRBV29-1 to TRBJ1-2; TRBD1 is a possible D gene (5 bases). Trimming pared 7 bases from V and 3 bases from J, leaving 12 bases between. The CDR3 sequence is 12 residues long. In germline, CDR1 is SQVTM, CDR2 ANQGSEA. CDR3 residues: CSAHRGYYGYTF. CDR3 bases: TGCAGCGCCCATAGGGGATACTATGGCTACACCTTC.

V is TRBV12-3 or TRBV12-4 and J is TRBJ1-3, with D hard to call. This CDR3 spans 13 amino acids. V dropped 5 bases and J dropped 1 base, with 6 bases sitting between them. The CDR3 sequence is CASSVLSGNTIYF. The CDR3 DNA reads as TGTGCCAGCAGTGTCCTTTCTGGAAACACCATATATTTT.

V and J are TRBV5-5 and TRBJ1-5, with D unresolved. CDR1 is SGHKS, CDR2 YYEKEE, per germline (reference sequence). The ends were cut back, 4 bases at V and 0 bases at J, with 23 bases in the middle. The CDR3 totals 19 residues. CDR3 nucleotides: TGTGCCAGCAGCAAAAATGTGAGGGTTGATCCCGATAGCAATCAGCCCCAGCATTTT. The encoded protein is CASSKNVRVDPDSNQPQHF. Drawing the rest from reference TRBV5-5 and TRBJ1-5, the complete variable domain is DAGVTQSPTHLIKTRGQQVTLRCSPISGHKSVSWYQQVLGQGPQFIFQYYEKEERGRGNFPDRFSARQFPNYSSELNVNALLLGDSALYLCASSKNVRVDPDSNQPQHFGDGTRLSIL.

The CDR3 loop reads CATSASTFANEKLFF. CDR3 DNA sequence: TGTGCCACCAGTGCGTCGACATTCGCTAATGAAAAACTGTTTTTT. This chain joins TRBV24-1 and TRBJ1-4, with unresolved D. This CDR3 spans 15 amino acids. V lost 5 bases, J lost 3 bases, and 12 bases lay in between. Germline-derived CDR1 and CDR2 are KGHDR and SFDVKD.

The CDR3: CASGTLAGGHQETQYF. For the CDR3, the DNA is TGTGCCAGCGGAACTCTAGCGGGGGGGCACCAAGAGACCCAGTACTTC. The chain uses TRBV28 and TRBJ2-5, with 12 bases aligning to TRBD2. The CDR3 has 16 residues. V trimming: 8 bases; J trimming: 0 bases; junction bases outside the gene matches: 7. Per the germline V gene, CDR1 is MDHEN and CDR2 is SYDVKM.

The rearrangement links TRBV19 to TRBJ2-1; the match to TRBD2 covers 7 bases. Trimming removed 4 bases from V and 6 bases from J; junction bases left unmatched: 6. CDR1 is LNHDA and CDR2 is SQIVND in the germline V gene (reference sequence). CDR3 size: 14 residues. The CDR3 DNA sequence: TGTGCCAGTAGTAGGGGGGGGTTCTTCAATGAGCAGTTCTTC. It is translated as CASSRGGFFNEQFF.

The chain uses TRBV5-5 and TRBJ2-3, with TRBD1 matching over 10 bases. The CDR3 consists of 15 residues. V was clipped by 0 bases and J by 6 bases; unmatched bases: 4. Germline CDR1 is SGHKS and CDR2 is YYEKEE (reference sequence). Here the CDR3 reads CASSLVTGGMDTQYF. The DNA for the CDR3 is TGTGCCAGCAGCTTGGTGACAGGGGGCATGGATACGCAGTATTTT.

This chain connects TRBV5-4 to TRBJ2-7; D perhaps matches TRBD2 (6 bases). The germline gives CDR1 SGHNT, CDR2 YYREEE (reference sequence). The CDR3 runs to 15 residues. The ends were cut back, 4 bases at V and 2 bases at J, with 16 bases in the middle. The chain's CDR3 is CASSKGGVRPYEQYF. CDR3 in DNA: TGTGCCAGCAGCAAGGGCGGGGTTCGACCCTACGAGCAGTACTTC.

V gene TRBV5-1 combines with J gene TRBJ2-5; TRBD1 might be the D (6 bases). Looked up from germline, CDR1 is SGHRS and CDR2 is YFSETQ. The V end lost 4 bases, the J end lost 2 bases, and 18 bases lay between the germline ends. This CDR3 is 16 amino acids long. Written as DNA, the CDR3 is TGCGCCAGCAGCCTACTGGGGCAGGGGCCTCAAGAGACCCAGTACTTC. Amino acid sequence: CASSLLGQGPQETQYF.

In its sample, this clone was seen a few times. The CDR3 bases are TGCGCCAGCAGCTTGGAAGCCACAGTCCTTGGTGGCTACACCTTC. Translated: CASSLEATVLGGYTF. This chain links TRBV5-1 with TRBJ1-2; D uncertain. The CDR3 runs to 15 residues. V was pared by 0 bases and J by 7 bases, with 16 bases between. Germline loops: CDR1 SGHRS, CDR2 YFSETQ. Based on the CDR3 plus reference TRBV5-1 and TRBJ1-2, the full variable domain is KAGVTQTPRYLIKTRGQQVTLSCSPISGHRSVSWYQQTPGQGLQFLFEYFSETQRNKGNFPGRFSGRQFSNSRSEMNVSTLELGDSALYLCASSLEATVLGGYTFGSGTRLTVV.

This clone was seen a single time. The rearrangement links TRBV21-1 to TRBJ1-3. TRBV21-1 is tagged as a pseudogene. There are 16 residues in the CDR3. The CDR3 sequence: CASTPPEGLSGNTIYF. For the CDR3, the DNA is TGTGCCAGCACCCCCCCCGAGGGCCTCTCTGGAAACACCATATATTTT.